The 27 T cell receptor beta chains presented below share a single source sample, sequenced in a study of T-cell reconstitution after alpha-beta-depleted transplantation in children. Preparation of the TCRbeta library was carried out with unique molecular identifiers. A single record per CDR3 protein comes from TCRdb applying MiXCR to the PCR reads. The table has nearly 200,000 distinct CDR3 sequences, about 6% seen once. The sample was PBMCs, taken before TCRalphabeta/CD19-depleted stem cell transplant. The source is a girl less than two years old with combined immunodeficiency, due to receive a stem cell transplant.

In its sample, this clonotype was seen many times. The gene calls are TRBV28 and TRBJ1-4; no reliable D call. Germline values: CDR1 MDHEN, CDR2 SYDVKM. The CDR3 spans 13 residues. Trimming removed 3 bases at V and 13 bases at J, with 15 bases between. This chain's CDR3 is CASSLREALGLFF. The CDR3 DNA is TGTGCCAGCAGTTTGAGGGAGGCTCTAGGACTGTTTTTT.

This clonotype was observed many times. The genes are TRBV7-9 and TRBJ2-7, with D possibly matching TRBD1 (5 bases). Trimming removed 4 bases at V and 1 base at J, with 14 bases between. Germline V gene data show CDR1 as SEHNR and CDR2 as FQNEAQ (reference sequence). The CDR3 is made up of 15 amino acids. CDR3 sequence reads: CASSSLSQGSYEQYF. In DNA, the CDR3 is TGTGCCAGCAGCTCCCTTTCTCAGGGTTCCTACGAGCAGTACTTC.

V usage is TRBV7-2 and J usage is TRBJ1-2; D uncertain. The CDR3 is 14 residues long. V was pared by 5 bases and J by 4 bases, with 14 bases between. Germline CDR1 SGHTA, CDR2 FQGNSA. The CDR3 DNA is TGTGCCAGCAGCAATGTCCCCCGGGGCTATGGCTACACCTTC. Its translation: CASSNVPRGYGYTF.

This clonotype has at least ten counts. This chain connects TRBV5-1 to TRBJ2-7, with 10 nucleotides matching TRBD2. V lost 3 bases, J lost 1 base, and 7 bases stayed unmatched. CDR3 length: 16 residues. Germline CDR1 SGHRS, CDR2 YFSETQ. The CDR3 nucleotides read TGCGCCAGCAGCTCTACTGGACTAGCGGTATCCTACGAGCAGTACTTC. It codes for CASSSTGLAVSYEQYF.

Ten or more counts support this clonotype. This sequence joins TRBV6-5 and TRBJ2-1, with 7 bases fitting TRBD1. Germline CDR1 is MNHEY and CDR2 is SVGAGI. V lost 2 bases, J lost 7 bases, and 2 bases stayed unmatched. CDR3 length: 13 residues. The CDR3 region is CASSYRGPNEQFF. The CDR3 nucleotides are TGTGCCAGCAGTTACAGGGGGCCTAATGAGCAGTTCTTC.

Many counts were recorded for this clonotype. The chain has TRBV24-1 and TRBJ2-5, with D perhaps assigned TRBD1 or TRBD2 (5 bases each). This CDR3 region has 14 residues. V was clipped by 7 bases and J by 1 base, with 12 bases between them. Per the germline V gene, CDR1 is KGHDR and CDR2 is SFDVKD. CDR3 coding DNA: TGTGCCACCAGCGGGGCGACAGCCCAAGAGACCCAGTACTTC. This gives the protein CATSGATAQETQYF.

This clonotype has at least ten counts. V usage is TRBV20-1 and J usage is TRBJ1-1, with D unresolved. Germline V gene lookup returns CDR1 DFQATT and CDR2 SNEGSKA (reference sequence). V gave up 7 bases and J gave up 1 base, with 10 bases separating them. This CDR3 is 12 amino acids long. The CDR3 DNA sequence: TGCAGTGTCTTCACCTGGAACACTGAAGCTTTCTTT. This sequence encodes CSVFTWNTEAFF.

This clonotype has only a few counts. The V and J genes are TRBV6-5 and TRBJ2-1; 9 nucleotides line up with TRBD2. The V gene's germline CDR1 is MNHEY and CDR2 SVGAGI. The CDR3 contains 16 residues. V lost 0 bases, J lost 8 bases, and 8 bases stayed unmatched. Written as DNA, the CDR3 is TGTGCCAGCAGTTACTCTCGGCGGGAGGGCCGGGATGAGCAGTTCTTC. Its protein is CASSYSRREGRDEQFF.

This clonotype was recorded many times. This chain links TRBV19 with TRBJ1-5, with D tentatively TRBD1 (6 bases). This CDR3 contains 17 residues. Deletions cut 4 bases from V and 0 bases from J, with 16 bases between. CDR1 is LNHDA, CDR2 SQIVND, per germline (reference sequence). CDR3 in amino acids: CASSTPTGGISNQPQHF. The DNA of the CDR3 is TGTGCCAGTAGTACCCCGACAGGAGGAATTAGCAATCAGCCCCAGCATTTT.

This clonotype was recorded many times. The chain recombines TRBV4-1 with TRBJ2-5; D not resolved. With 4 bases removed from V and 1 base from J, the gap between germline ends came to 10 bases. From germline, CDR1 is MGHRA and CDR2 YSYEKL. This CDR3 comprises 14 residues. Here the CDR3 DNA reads TGCGCCAGCAGCCGGGGAAGGGCCCAAGAGACCCAGTACTTC. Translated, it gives CASSRGRAQETQYF.

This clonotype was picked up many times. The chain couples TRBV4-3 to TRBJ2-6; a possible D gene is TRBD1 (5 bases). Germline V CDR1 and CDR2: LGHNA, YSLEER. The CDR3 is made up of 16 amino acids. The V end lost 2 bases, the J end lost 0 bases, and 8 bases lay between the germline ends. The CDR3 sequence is CASSQPGYSGANVLTF. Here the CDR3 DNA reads TGCGCCAGCAGCCAACCAGGGTACTCTGGGGCCAACGTCCTGACTTTC.

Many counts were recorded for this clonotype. The CDR3 DNA sequence: TGTGCCATCAGTGATAAGCAGAACAATCAGCCCCAGCATTTT. It encodes CAISDKQNNQPQHF. The V and J genes are TRBV10-3 and TRBJ1-5; D ambiguous. CDR1 and CDR2 (germline): ENHRY, SYGVKD. V lost 3 bases to trimming and J lost 3 bases, with 9 bases between them. The CDR3 covers 14 residues.

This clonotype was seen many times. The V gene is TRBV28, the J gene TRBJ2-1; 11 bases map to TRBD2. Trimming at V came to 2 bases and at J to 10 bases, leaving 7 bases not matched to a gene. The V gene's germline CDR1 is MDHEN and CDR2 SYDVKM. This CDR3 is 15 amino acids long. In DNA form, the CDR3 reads TGTGCCAGCAGTTTAGGGCTAGCGGGAGGTGGCGAGCAGTTCTTC. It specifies CASSLGLAGGGEQFF.

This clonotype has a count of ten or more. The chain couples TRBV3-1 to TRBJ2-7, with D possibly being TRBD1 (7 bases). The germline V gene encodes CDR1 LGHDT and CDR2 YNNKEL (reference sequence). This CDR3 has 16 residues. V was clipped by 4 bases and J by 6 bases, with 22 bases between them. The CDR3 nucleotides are TGTGCCAGCAGCCCTGCGAGGGGGCGGGAAACCTCCGAGCAGTACTTC. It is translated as CASSPARGRETSEQYF.

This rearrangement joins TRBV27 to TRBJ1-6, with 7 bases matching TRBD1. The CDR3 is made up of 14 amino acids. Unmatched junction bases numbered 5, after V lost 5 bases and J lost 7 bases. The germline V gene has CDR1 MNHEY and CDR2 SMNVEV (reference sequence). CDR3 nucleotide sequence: TGTGCCAGCAGTACCCGACAGGGAAATTCACCCCTCCACTTT. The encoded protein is CASSTRQGNSPLHF.

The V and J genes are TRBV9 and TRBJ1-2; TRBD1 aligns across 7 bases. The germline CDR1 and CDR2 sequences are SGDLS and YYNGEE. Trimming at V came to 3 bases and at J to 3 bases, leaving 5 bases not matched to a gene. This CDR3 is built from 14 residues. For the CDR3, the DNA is TGTGCCAGCAGCGCACAAGGGGGCGACTATGGCTACACCTTC. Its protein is CASSAQGGDYGYTF.

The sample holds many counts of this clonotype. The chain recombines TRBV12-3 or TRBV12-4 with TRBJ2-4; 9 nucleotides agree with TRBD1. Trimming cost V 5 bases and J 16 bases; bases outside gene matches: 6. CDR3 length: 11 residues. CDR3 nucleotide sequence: TGTGCCAGCAGTCGGGGGACAGGGTTCTACTTC. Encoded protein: CASSRGTGFYF.

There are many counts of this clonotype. The CDR3 region is CASSSAQWRKSYEQYF. CDR3 sequence (DNA): TGTGCCAGCAGTTCCGCCCAGTGGCGGAAAAGCTACGAGCAGTACTTC. The V call is TRBV12-3 or TRBV12-4, the J call TRBJ2-7; D gene unclear. The CDR3 loop spans 16 amino acids. Trimming removed 4 bases from V and 3 bases from J, with 19 bases in between.

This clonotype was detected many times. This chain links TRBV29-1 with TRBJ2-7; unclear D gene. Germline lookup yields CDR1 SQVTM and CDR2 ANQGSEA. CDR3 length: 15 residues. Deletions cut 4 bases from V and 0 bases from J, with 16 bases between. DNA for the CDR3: TGCAGCGTTGGGGAATGGGCATTCAGCTCCTACGAGCAGTACTTC. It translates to CSVGEWAFSSYEQYF.

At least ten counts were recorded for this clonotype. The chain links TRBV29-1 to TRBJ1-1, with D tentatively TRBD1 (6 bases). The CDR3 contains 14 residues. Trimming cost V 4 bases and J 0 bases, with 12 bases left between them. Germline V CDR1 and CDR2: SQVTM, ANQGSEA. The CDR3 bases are TGCAGCGTTGGGGGGCCAAACTTGAACACTGAAGCTTTCTTT. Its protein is CSVGGPNLNTEAFF.

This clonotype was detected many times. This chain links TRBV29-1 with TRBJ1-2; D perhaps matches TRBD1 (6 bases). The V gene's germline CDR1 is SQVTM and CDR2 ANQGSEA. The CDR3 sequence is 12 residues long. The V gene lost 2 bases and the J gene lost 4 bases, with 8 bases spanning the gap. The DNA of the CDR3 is TGCAGCGTTGAAACAGGGACCTATGGCTACACCTTC. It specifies CSVETGTYGYTF.

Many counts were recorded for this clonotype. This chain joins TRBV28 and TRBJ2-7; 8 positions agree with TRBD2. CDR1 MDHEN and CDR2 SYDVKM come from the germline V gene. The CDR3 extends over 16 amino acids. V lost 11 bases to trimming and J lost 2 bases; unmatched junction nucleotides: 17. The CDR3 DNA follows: TGTGCCTCGACGGGGCAGCCGGGACTAGTGCCCTACGAGCAGTACTTC. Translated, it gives CASTGQPGLVPYEQYF.

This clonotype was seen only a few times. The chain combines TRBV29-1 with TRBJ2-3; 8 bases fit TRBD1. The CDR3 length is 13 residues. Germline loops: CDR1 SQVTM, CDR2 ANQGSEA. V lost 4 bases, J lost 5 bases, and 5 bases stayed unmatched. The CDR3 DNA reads TGCAGCGTTGTGCAGGGGGCGCAAGATACGCAGTATTTT. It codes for CSVVQGAQDTQYF.

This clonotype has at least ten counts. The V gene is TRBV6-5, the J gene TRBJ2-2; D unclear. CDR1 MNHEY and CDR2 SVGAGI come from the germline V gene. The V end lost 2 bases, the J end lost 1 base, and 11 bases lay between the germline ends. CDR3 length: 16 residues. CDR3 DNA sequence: TGTGCCAGCAGTTACGTCGTCCTGGAGAACACCGGGGAGCTGTTTTTT. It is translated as CASSYVVLENTGELFF.

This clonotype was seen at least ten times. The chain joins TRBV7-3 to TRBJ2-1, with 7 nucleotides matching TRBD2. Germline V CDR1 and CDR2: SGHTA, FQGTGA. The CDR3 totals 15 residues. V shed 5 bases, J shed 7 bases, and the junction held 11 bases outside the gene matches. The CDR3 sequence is CASSTLGGGWNEQFF. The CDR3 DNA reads TGTGCCAGCAGCACCTTGGGGGGGGGATGGAATGAGCAGTTCTTC.

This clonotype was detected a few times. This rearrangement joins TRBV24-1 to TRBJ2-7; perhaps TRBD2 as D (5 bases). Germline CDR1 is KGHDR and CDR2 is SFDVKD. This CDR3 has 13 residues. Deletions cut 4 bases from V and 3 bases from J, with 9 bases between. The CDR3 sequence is CATSERGFYEQYF. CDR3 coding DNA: TGTGCCACCAGTGAACGAGGGTTCTACGAGCAGTACTTC.

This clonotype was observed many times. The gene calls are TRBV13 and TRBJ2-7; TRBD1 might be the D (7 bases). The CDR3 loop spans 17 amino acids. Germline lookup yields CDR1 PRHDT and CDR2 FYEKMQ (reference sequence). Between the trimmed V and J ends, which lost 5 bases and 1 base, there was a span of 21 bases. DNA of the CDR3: TGTGCCAGCAGCGGCCAAAGCCCATCAGGGGGGTCCTACGAGCAGTACTTC. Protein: CASSGQSPSGGSYEQYF.